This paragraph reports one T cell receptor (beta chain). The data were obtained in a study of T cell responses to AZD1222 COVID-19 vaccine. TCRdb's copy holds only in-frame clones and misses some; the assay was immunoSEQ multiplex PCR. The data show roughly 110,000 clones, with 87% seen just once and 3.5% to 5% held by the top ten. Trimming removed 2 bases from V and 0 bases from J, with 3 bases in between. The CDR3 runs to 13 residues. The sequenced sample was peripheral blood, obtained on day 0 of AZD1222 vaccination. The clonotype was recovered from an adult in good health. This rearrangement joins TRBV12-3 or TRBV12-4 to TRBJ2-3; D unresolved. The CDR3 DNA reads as TGTGCCAGCAGTTTAAGGAGCACAGATACGCAGTATTTT. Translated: CASSLRSTDTQYF.